This TCR beta chain was recovered during a study of blood T cell repertoires in COVID-19. Germline CDR1 is SGHTA and CDR2 is FQGNSA. Trimming removed 4 bases from V and 4 bases from J, with 10 bases in between. The length of the CDR3 is 13 residues. This clone was detected ten times or more. Clones were sequenced by immunoSEQ multiplex PCR, and TCRdb holds only the in-frame ones, with some missing. Counted here are about 230,000 clones, approximately 82% occurring once; the ten biggest clones make up around 2.5%. The chain has TRBV7-2 and TRBJ1-1; the D is unclear. What was sequenced was peripheral blood. The sequence was collected from a woman in her 70s with active or convalescent COVID-19. CDR3 amino acids: CASSSQGSTEAFF. Written as DNA, the CDR3 is TGTGCCAGCAGCTCCCAAGGGAGCACTGAAGCTTTCTTT.